This T cell receptor beta chain was obtained from a study of persistence of HIV-infected CD4 T cells. Cells were stimulated with CMV-infected fibroblast lysates at approximately 10 ug/mL. CD40L/CD69 double-negative CD45RO-high memory CD4+ T cells were collected. Sequencing used immunoSEQ version 4 in survey mode. Only in-frame clones appear in the TCRdb table, and some are missing; sequencing was by immunoSEQ multiplex PCR. The sample consists of 35,000 to 40,000 clones, 65% to 85% of them appearing once. As for this clone: The antigen is not known.

The length of the CDR3 is 14 residues. CDR1 MNHEY and CDR2 SVGAGI come from the germline V gene. V dropped 6 bases and J dropped 4; count of bases not matched to a gene: 7. V is TRBV6-5 and J is TRBJ1-2, with 8 bases matching TRBD1. The material sequenced was CD4+ T cells sorted from PBMCs after roughly 18-hour stimulation, taken from a patient who received antiretroviral therapy. The clonotype originates from an adult man with HIV who was CMV-seropositive. The CDR3 coding sequence is TGTGCCAGCAGAAGGACAGGGAGTGTCTATGGCTACACCTTC. Protein product: CASRRTGSVYGYTF.